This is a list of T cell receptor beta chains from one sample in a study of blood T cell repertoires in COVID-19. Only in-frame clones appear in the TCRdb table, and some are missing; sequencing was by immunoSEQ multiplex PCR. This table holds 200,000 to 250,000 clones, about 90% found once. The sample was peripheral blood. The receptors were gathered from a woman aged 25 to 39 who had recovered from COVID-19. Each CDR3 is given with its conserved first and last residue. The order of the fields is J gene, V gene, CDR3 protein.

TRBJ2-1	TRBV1	CTSSQGRSFHEQFF
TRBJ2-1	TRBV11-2	CASSLFASGSSYNEQFF
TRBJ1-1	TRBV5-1	CASSLVGVGMDTEAFF
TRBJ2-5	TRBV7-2	CASSLFAGQETQYF
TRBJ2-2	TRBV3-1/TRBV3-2	CASSQLGLAGGNTGELFF
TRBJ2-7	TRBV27	CASSLRPSYEQYF
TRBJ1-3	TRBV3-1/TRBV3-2	CASSQTLLSSGNTIYF
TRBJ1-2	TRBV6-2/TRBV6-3	CASSQQGSYGYTF
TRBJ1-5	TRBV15	CATSSEGGDYSNQPQHF
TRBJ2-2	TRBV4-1	CASSQIGGAGGELFF
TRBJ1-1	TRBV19	CASRLQGAQNTEAFF